The 17 T cell receptor beta chains listed next were all sequenced from one sample in a study of T cell repertoires in cytomegalovirus infection. Using its own MiXCR run on the reads, TCRdb lists one record per CDR3 protein. The sample holds almost 550,000 distinct CDR3 sequences, more than 15% seen once. The sequenced material came from CD8+ T cells from PBMCs. These receptors all stem from a human donor in good health (CMV status not recorded). Some clones in this sample may be carry-over from other donors' samples.

This clonotype was seen a handful of times. The J gene is TRBJ2-6, the V gene TRBV11-2; 7 bases agree with TRBD2. Germline lookup yields CDR1 SGHAT and CDR2 FQNNGV. The length of the CDR3 is 17 residues. The V and J ends lost 5 bases and 1 base, in that order; junction bases with no gene match: 8. CDR3 region: CASSPGTITSGANVLTF. The CDR3 DNA sequence: TGTGCCAGCAGCCCCGGGACTATCACTTCTGGGGCCAACGTCCTGACTTTC.

This clonotype was found many times. This sequence joins TRBV11-2 and TRBJ2-3, with D tentatively TRBD2 (5 bases). V was cut by 0 bases and J by 2 bases, with 12 bases left in between. The CDR3 is 16 amino acids. Germline CDR1 and CDR2: SGHAT and FQNNGV. The CDR3 DNA sequence: TGTGCCAGCAGCTTAGACAGGCGGACTTACACAGATACGCAGTATTTT. This encodes CASSLDRRTYTDTQYF. The full variable domain, with the rest looked up from reference TRBV11-2 and TRBJ2-3, is EAGVAQSPRYKIIEKRQSVAFWCNPISGHATLYWYQQILGQGPKLLIQFQNNGVVDDSQLPKDRFSAERLKGVDSTLKIQPAKLEDSAVYLCASSLDRRTYTDTQYFGPGTRLTVL.

This clonotype has just a few counts. The chain carries TRBV7-8 and TRBJ1-1, with D possibly being TRBD1 (6 bases). The ends were cut back, 1 base at V and 2 bases at J, with 8 bases in the middle. The CDR3 contains 14 residues. Germline loops: CDR1 SGHVS, CDR2 FQNEAQ. The CDR3 is CASSLVDRNTEAFF. The CDR3 nucleotides read TGTGCCAGCAGCTTAGTGGACAGAAACACTGAAGCTTTCTTT.

This clonotype was seen at least ten times. This rearrangement joins TRBV7-2 to TRBJ2-1; 10 bases map to TRBD2. V shed 3 bases and J 2 bases; nucleotides not matched to a gene: 1. The germline V gene has CDR1 SGHTA and CDR2 FQGNSA. The CDR3 loop spans 15 amino acids. CDR3 region: CASSLGTSAYNEQFF. CDR3 nucleotides: TGTGCCAGCAGCTTGGGGACTAGCGCCTACAATGAGCAGTTCTTC.

The table lists this clonotype with many counts. The gene calls are TRBV12-3 or TRBV12-4 and TRBJ2-2; D unclear. V lost 7 bases to trimming and J lost 5 bases, with 17 bases between them. The CDR3 is 15 amino acids. The CDR3 DNA is TGTGCCAGCACCTCGTGGCAGGATTTTACCGGGGAGCTGTTTTTT. Residues: CASTSWQDFTGELFF.

This clonotype was seen repeatedly, ten times or more. The chain carries TRBV11-2 and TRBJ1-1; D gene ambiguous. V was shortened by 1 base and J by 7 bases, with 4 bases between the two germline ends. The CDR3 extends over 11 amino acids. The germline V gene encodes CDR1 SGHAT and CDR2 FQNNGV. The CDR3 DNA reads TGTGCCAGCAGCTTAGTGGTTGAAGCTTTCTTT. Its protein is CASSLVVEAFF.

This clonotype occurred many times. The rearrangement joins TRBV28 to TRBJ2-7, with D maybe TRBD2 (5 bases). Per the germline V gene, CDR1 is MDHEN and CDR2 is SYDVKM. V was shortened by 3 bases and J by 2 bases, with 14 bases between the two germline ends. The CDR3 sequence is 15 residues long. This chain's CDR3 is CASSFPEAYPYEQYF. The CDR3 nucleotides are TGTGCCAGCAGTTTCCCGGAGGCCTACCCCTACGAGCAGTACTTC.

V is TRBV5-4 and J is TRBJ1-3; D is ambiguous. CDR3 length: 14 residues. The germline V gene encodes CDR1 SGHNT and CDR2 YYREEE (reference sequence). Trimming shortened V by 2 bases and J by 7 bases, and 13 bases separated the two germline ends. The CDR3, as DNA: TGTGCCAGCAGCTTTTGGAGGGTCGGGAACACCATATATTTT. Encoded protein: CASSFWRVGNTIYF. Looking up the rest from reference TRBV5-4 and TRBJ1-3 gives the full variable domain: ETGVTQSPTHLIKTRGQQVTLRCSSQSGHNTVSWYQQALGQGPQFIFQYYREEENGRGNFPPRFSGLQFPNYSSELNVNALELDDSALYLCASSFWRVGNTIYFGEGSWLTVV.

The chain uses TRBV29-1 and TRBJ1-2; 7 bases map to TRBD1. There are 16 residues in the CDR3. J gave up 2 bases and V 1 base, and 10 bases lay outside the gene matches. Germline V gene lookup returns CDR1 SQVTM and CDR2 ANQGSEA. This CDR3 reads CSVEGSQGESNYGYTF. CDR3 DNA sequence: TGCAGCGTTGAAGGGTCGCAGGGGGAATCGAACTATGGCTACACCTTC.

The sample holds many counts of this clonotype. The chain employs TRBV4-1 and TRBJ1-6; TRBD1 might be the D (5 bases). Germline CDR1 reads MGHRA; CDR2 reads YSYEKL. This CDR3 comprises 16 residues. V lost 3 bases and J lost 7, with 16 bases in between. CDR3 residues: CASSQPRVGPNSPLHF. CDR3 DNA sequence: TGCGCCAGCAGCCAGCCCCGGGTGGGACCCAATTCACCCCTCCACTTT.

This clonotype was seen repeatedly, ten times or more. This chain joins TRBV7-9 and TRBJ2-7; D not resolved. Germline lookup yields CDR1 SEHNR and CDR2 FQNEAQ (reference sequence). The CDR3 loop spans 14 amino acids. The germline V and J ends were trimmed by 5 bases and 4 bases, with 15 bases remaining between them. The CDR3 protein is CASSLGAQAYEQYF. The DNA for the CDR3 is TGTGCCAGCAGCCTAGGTGCCCAAGCTTACGAGCAGTACTTC.

The genes are TRBV5-6 and TRBJ1-1; D unresolved. Per the germline V gene, CDR1 is SGHDT and CDR2 is YYEEEE. This CDR3 contains 13 residues. V was cut by 4 bases and J by 0 bases, with 7 bases left in between. The CDR3 DNA follows: TGTGCCAGCAGCCCCCGGATGAACACTGAAGCTTTCTTT. Its translation is CASSPRMNTEAFF.

The chain carries TRBV7-3 and TRBJ2-5, with 9 bases lining up with TRBD2. Germline V lookup: CDR1 SGHTA, CDR2 FQGTGA. V was pared by 5 bases and J by 5 bases, with 12 bases of the junction left unmatched. The CDR3 loop spans 16 amino acids. CDR3 sequence (DNA): TGTGCCAGCAGCCCGGGGACTAGCTTACCAGGGGAGACCCAGTACTTC. It yields the protein CASSPGTSLPGETQYF.

This clonotype was counted ten times or more. The genes are TRBV7-9 and TRBJ1-4; 10 bases are shared with TRBD1. CDR3 length equals 16 residues. V shed 5 bases and J 7 bases; nucleotides not matched to a gene: 10. Per germline, CDR1 SEHNR and CDR2 FQNEAQ (reference sequence). The CDR3 loop reads CASSPSPRDRGEKLFF. The CDR3 coding sequence is TGTGCCAGCAGCCCGTCCCCCCGGGACAGGGGTGAAAAACTGTTTTTT.

This clonotype showed up just a few times. The chain links TRBV7-3 to TRBJ2-1, with a possible D match to TRBD1 (6 bases). The CDR3 runs 15 residues. Trimming took 2 bases from V and 9 from J, leaving 17 bases between them. Per the germline V gene, CDR1 is SGHTA and CDR2 is FQGTGA. The CDR3 DNA reads TGTGCCAGCAGCTTACTTGGGACACCTCGCAGTGAGCAGTTCTTC. The encoded protein is CASSLLGTPRSEQFF.

This clonotype has ten or more counts. This chain links TRBV11-2 with TRBJ1-5; D remains unclear. The CDR3 is made up of 14 amino acids. Deletions cut 1 base from V and 3 bases from J, with 7 bases between. Looked up from germline, CDR1 is SGHAT and CDR2 is FQNNGV. The CDR3 protein is CASSLGWDNQPQHF. For the CDR3, the DNA is TGTGCCAGCAGCTTAGGATGGGACAATCAGCCCCAGCATTTT. Looking up the rest from reference TRBV11-2 and TRBJ1-5 gives the full variable domain: EAGVAQSPRYKIIEKRQSVAFWCNPISGHATLYWYQQILGQGPKLLIQFQNNGVVDDSQLPKDRFSAERLKGVDSTLKIQPAKLEDSAVYLCASSLGWDNQPQHFGDGTRLSIL.

This chain links TRBV27 with TRBJ2-2; TRBD2 matches at 8 bases. The CDR3 length is 12 residues. Germline lookup yields CDR1 MNHEY and CDR2 SMNVEV (reference sequence). The CDR3 DNA reads TGTGTAGCGGGGTTTAACACCGGGGAGCTGTTTTTT. Translating it yields CVAGFNTGELFF.